Below, 10 T cell receptor beta chains from the same sample are listed, as sequenced in a study of CDR3 diversity in severe acne. MiXCR was run by TCRdb on the PCR reads, yielding one entry per CDR3 protein. This table holds about 100,000 distinct CDR3 sequences, roughly half found once. Sample: blood. These receptors were collected from a male donor with acne.

The chain couples TRBV2 to TRBJ2-5; D gene ambiguous. This CDR3 region has 13 residues. Trimming stripped 4 bases from V and 1 base from J, with 7 bases between. Per the germline V gene, CDR1 is SNHLY and CDR2 is FYNNEI. CDR3 sequence: CASSVGVQETQYF. CDR3 coding DNA: TGTGCCAGCAGTGTCGGAGTCCAAGAGACCCAGTACTTC.

Concerning this clonotype: Its ends do not fully match the called genes, so a read error is possible. This chain connects TRBV10-3 to TRBJ2-1; D is possibly TRBD1 or TRBD2 (7 bases each). This CDR3 region has 12 residues. The germline CDR1 and CDR2 sequences are ENHRY and SYGVKD. CDR3 loop: CAIRGRGGERFF. The CDR3 DNA reads TGTGCCATCAGGGGCAGGGGGGGTGAGCGGTTCTTC.

As to this clonotype: This sequence may be a read error, since a much larger clone differs from it by one base. The chain links TRBV19 to TRBJ1-2; 7 bases map to TRBD1. Germline V gene sequence: CDR1 LNHDA, CDR2 SQIVND (reference sequence). The CDR3 runs to 12 residues. V was clipped by 7 bases and J by 6 bases; unmatched bases: 5. Here the CDR3 reads CASNIGTDGYTF. The DNA for the CDR3 is TGTGCCAGTAATATCGGGACAGATGGCTACACCTTC.

Worth noting for this clonotype: No conserved phenylalanine or tryptophan is present at the end of the CDR3, so a read error is the likely explanation. This chain uses TRBV11-1 with TRBJ1-1; D remains unclear. The CDR3 totals 15 residues. V lost 4 bases and J 5 bases, leaving 17 bases between the germline ends. Germline V CDR1 and CDR2: SGHAT, FQDESV (reference sequence). The CDR3 sequence is CASSSGPSKVTEAFL. The CDR3 DNA sequence: TGTGCCAGCAGCTCAGGACCGTCGAAGGTAACTGAAGCTTTCCTT.

This clonotype was observed a single time. The V gene is TRBV12-3 or TRBV12-4, the J gene TRBJ2-1; 8 nucleotides line up with TRBD2. CDR3 length: 14 amino acids. V was clipped by 5 bases and J by 7 bases; unmatched bases: 7. CDR3: CASSESGRANEQFF. The CDR3 DNA reads TGTGCCAGCAGTGAGAGCGGGAGAGCTAATGAGCAGTTCTTC.

This clonotype was counted at least ten times. This chain links TRBV11-2 with TRBJ2-3; D is uncertain. Germline values: CDR1 SGHAT, CDR2 FQNNGV. The ends were cut back, 2 bases at V and 5 bases at J, with 8 bases in the middle. CDR3 length: 13 residues. In nucleotides, the CDR3 is TGTGCCAGCAGCTTATCCGTTGGAGATACGCAGTATTTT. Its translation: CASSLSVGDTQYF.

This clonotype was seen more than once but under ten times. The chain couples TRBV28 to TRBJ2-7; 10 nucleotides match TRBD2. The CDR3 sequence is 16 residues long. The junction had 13 bases not matched to a gene; V was cut back by 7 bases and J by 4 bases. From germline, CDR1 is MDHEN and CDR2 SYDVKM. The CDR3 coding sequence is TGTGCCAGCACCGAGCAGCGGGAGGGCCATCGATACGAGCAGTACTTC. Its translation: CASTEQREGHRYEQYF.

This clonotype appeared once. Just one base apart from a much larger clone, this may be a read error. The chain has TRBV7-3 and TRBJ2-6; D is tentatively TRBD1 or TRBD2 (5 bases each). The CDR3 has 16 residues. Germline CDR1 and CDR2: SGHTA and FQGTGA. The CDR3 protein is CASGLSGSSGANVLTF. For the CDR3, the DNA is TGTGCCAGCGGCTTATCAGGGAGTAGTGGGGCCAACGTCCTGACTTTC.

This clonotype has a count of ten or more. The V call is TRBV12-3 or TRBV12-4, the J call TRBJ1-2; weak D call: TRBD1 (5 bases). Trimming cost V 10 bases and J 0 bases, with 12 bases left between them. This CDR3 region has 13 residues. CDR3: CAIRLRANYGYTF. The CDR3 nucleotides read TGTGCCATCAGGCTCAGGGCTAACTATGGCTACACCTTC.

This clonotype was detected only a few times. The chain links TRBV29-1 to TRBJ2-3, with 10 bases matching TRBD2. The germline V gene has CDR1 SQVTM and CDR2 ANQGSEA. This CDR3 region has 13 residues. V dropped 6 bases and J dropped 1; count of bases not matched to a gene: 1. The CDR3 here is CSVGTSGTDTQYF. For the CDR3, the DNA is TGCAGCGTGGGGACTAGCGGCACAGATACGCAGTATTTT.